This T cell receptor beta chain is from a study of T cell repertoires in cytomegalovirus infection. Using its own MiXCR run on the reads, TCRdb lists one record per CDR3 protein. The sample carries some 240,000 distinct CDR3 sequences, approximately 15% recorded once. The CDR3 runs to 17 residues. Germline V gene data show CDR1 as SGHRS and CDR2 as YFSETQ. Losses at the gene ends were 4 bases for V and 3 bases for J; bases not matched to a gene: 13. This receptor was identified in a human donor in good health (CMV status not recorded). Some clones in this sample may be carry-over from other donors' samples. The rearrangement links TRBV5-1 to TRBJ2-1; TRBD2 matches at 7 bases. Sequenced input: CD8+ T cells from PBMCs. The CDR3 loop reads CASSARLARRDYNEQFF. The CDR3 nucleotides are TGCGCCAGCAGCGCCCGACTAGCTCGTCGCGACTACAATGAGCAGTTCTTC.